Below, 21 T cell receptor beta chains from the same sample are listed, as sequenced in a study of blood T cell repertoires in COVID-19. The data were produced by immunoSEQ multiplex PCR, yet TCRdb's version contains in-frame clones alone and is incomplete. The sample records about 410,000 clones, roughly 90% being singletons. Sequencing was carried out using peripheral blood. All receptors derive from a woman aged 40 to 50 with COVID-19, enrolled during active disease.

The rearrangement uses TRBV7-3 and TRBJ2-1; no clear D. V shed 5 bases and J shed 0 bases, with 14 bases lying between them. Germline V gene sequence: CDR1 SGHTA, CDR2 FQGTGA. This CDR3 region has 16 residues. The CDR3 spells CASSVLKEVSYNEQFF. CDR3 nucleotide sequence: TGTGCCAGCAGCGTTTTGAAAGAGGTCTCCTACAATGAGCAGTTCTTC. Complete variable domain (other parts from reference TRBV7-3 and TRBJ2-1): GAGVSQTPSNKVTEKGKYVELRCDPISGHTALYWYRQSLGQGPEFLIYFQGTGAADDSGLPNDRFFAVRPEGSVSTLKIQRTERGDSAVYLCASSVLKEVSYNEQFFGPGTRLTVL.

The chain joins TRBV25-1 to TRBJ1-2; tentative D call: TRBD1 (6 bases). This CDR3 contains 16 residues. Germline V CDR1 and CDR2: MGHDK, SYGVNS. The V and J ends lost 1 base and 8 bases respectively, with 20 bases between them. The CDR3 protein is CASSESLLGQGSGYTF. The CDR3, as DNA: TGTGCCAGCAGTGAATCTCTCCTAGGCCAGGGGAGCGGCTACACCTTC.

This clone was detected only once. The genes are TRBV28 and TRBJ2-5; D gene unclear. CDR3 length equals 12 residues. V dropped 3 bases and J dropped 10 bases, with 12 bases sitting between them. Germline-derived CDR1 and CDR2 are MDHEN and SYDVKM. CDR3 in DNA: TGTGCCAGCAGTTTGGGTGCGCGGATCCAGTACTTC. Its translation is CASSLGARIQYF.

The chain employs TRBV28 and TRBJ1-6; tentative D call: TRBD1 (5 bases). V shed 1 base and J shed 0 bases, with 16 bases lying between them. The CDR3 extends over 19 amino acids. Germline CDR1 reads MDHEN; CDR2 reads SYDVKM. The CDR3 DNA reads as TGTGCCAGCAGTTTATTGCCCGGGGGTGTGAGCTCCTATAATTCACCCCTCCACTTT. Translated: CASSLLPGGVSSYNSPLHF.

The gene calls are TRBV5-3 and TRBJ1-2; TRBD1 matches at 9 bases. TRBV5-3 is flagged as an ORF with uncertain function. The V segment lost 6 bases and the J segment 1 base; nucleotides outside the gene matches: 10. The CDR3 has 16 residues. The CDR3 region has the DNA TGTGCCAGAAACCTGGGACAGGGACTTCGTAACTATGGCTACACCTTC. Amino acids: CARNLGQGLRNYGYTF.

Regarding this clone: A much bigger clone sits one base away, suggesting this may be a read error. Here the CDR3 DNA reads TGTGCCAGCACCCGACAGGGCAATCAGCCCCAGCATTTT. Its translation: CASTRQGNQPQHF. The chain joins TRBV6-5 to TRBJ1-5; TRBD1 might be the D (6 bases). V lost 7 bases and J lost 2, with 9 bases in between. Germline lookup yields CDR1 MNHEY and CDR2 SVGAGI. CDR3 length: 13 amino acids.

The chain uses TRBV28 and TRBJ1-5; TRBD1 might be the D (6 bases). The CDR3 extends over 14 amino acids. V was trimmed by 6 bases and J by 3 bases, leaving 12 bases between them. Per germline, CDR1 MDHEN and CDR2 SYDVKM. CDR3: CASSEQGSNQPQHF. The CDR3 coding sequence is TGTGCCAGCAGCGAACAGGGTTCCAATCAGCCCCAGCATTTT.

The chain carries TRBV14 and TRBJ2-3; a possible D gene is TRBD2 (6 bases). V was cut by 1 base and J by 1 base, with 12 bases left in between. The CDR3 runs 16 residues. Germline values: CDR1 SGHDN, CDR2 FVKESK. The CDR3 DNA follows: TGTGCCAGCAGCCAAGGGACTAATTGGCGCACAGATACGCAGTATTTT. Protein: CASSQGTNWRTDTQYF. Full variable domain (outside the CDR3, taken from reference TRBV14 and TRBJ2-3): EAGVTQFPSHSVIEKGQTVTLRCDPISGHDNLYWYRRVMGKEIKFLLHFVKESKQDESGMPNNRFLAERTGGTYSTLKVQPAELEDSGVYFCASSQGTNWRTDTQYFGPGTRLTVL.

This clone was counted a single time. Here the CDR3 reads CAICRDRAFVCTEAFF. CDR3 sequence (DNA): TGTGCCATCTGCCGGGACAGGGCGTTCGTATGCACTGAAGCTTTCTTT. The chain carries TRBV10-3 and TRBJ1-1; TRBD1 matches at 9 bases. The CDR3 totals 16 residues. Trimming at V came to 8 bases and at J to 4 bases, leaving 14 bases not matched to a gene. Germline CDR1 ENHRY, CDR2 SYGVKD.

V usage is TRBV6-1 and J usage is TRBJ1-1; no definite D call. V lost 5 bases and J lost 3, with 13 bases in between. Germline values: CDR1 MNHNS, CDR2 SASEGT. This CDR3 region has 14 residues. The CDR3 nucleotides are TGTGCCAGCAGTACCTTGAGGCTGGACACTGAAGCTTTCTTT. Protein: CASSTLRLDTEAFF.

On this clone: The sample has other DNA sequences that encode this CDR3 too. The chain is built from TRBV7-3 and TRBJ1-1; D may be TRBD1 (6 bases). V lost 0 bases and J lost 2, with 7 bases in between. This CDR3 contains 14 residues. Per the germline V gene, CDR1 is SGHTA and CDR2 is FQGTGA. DNA for the CDR3: TGTGCCAGCAGCTTAACAGGGGGAAACACTGAAGCTTTCTTT. This encodes CASSLTGGNTEAFF.

The rearrangement joins TRBV11-2 to TRBJ2-7; the D is unclear. CDR1 is SGHAT, CDR2 FQNNGV, per germline. V was trimmed by 1 base and J by 4 bases, leaving 11 bases between them. The CDR3 consists of 14 residues. The DNA of the CDR3 is TGTGCCAGCAGCTTAGCCCCTAGGTTGTACGAGCAGTACTTC. Its protein is CASSLAPRLYEQYF.

This rearrangement joins TRBV6-6 to TRBJ1-5, with 9 positions matching TRBD1. The CDR3 extends over 16 amino acids. From germline, CDR1 is MNHNY and CDR2 SVGAGI (reference sequence). J was trimmed by 0 bases and V by 5 bases; bases with no gene match: 5. The CDR3 spells CASSIRQGGSNQPQHF. The CDR3 DNA sequence: TGTGCCAGCAGTATCCGACAGGGGGGTAGCAATCAGCCCCAGCATTTT.

Details on this clone: The sample carries other DNA sequences with the same CDR3. The rearrangement links TRBV9 to TRBJ2-1, with D unresolved. Germline assignment: CDR1 SGDLS and CDR2 YYNGEE. With 0 bases removed from V and 6 bases from J, the gap between germline ends came to 7 bases. This CDR3 is 13 amino acids long. The CDR3 nucleotides read TGTGCCAGCAGCGTAGCCCCGGGCAATGAGCAGTTCTTC. This codes for CASSVAPGNEQFF.

CDR3 loop: CASSLWGTSQEISGNTIYF. DNA of the CDR3: TGTGCCAGCAGTTTATGGGGGACAAGCCAAGAGATCTCTGGAAACACCATATATTTT. The J gene is TRBJ1-3, the V gene TRBV28, with D possibly matching TRBD1 (6 bases). The CDR3 covers 19 residues. Germline loops: CDR1 MDHEN, CDR2 SYDVKM. The V and J ends lost 0 bases and 0 bases respectively, with 18 bases between them.

The chain couples TRBV7-9 to TRBJ2-3; 8 bases map to TRBD1. The CDR3 spans 17 residues. Trimming took 1 base from V and 5 from J; bases not matched to a gene: 11. CDR1 is SEHNR and CDR2 is FQNEAQ in the germline V gene (reference sequence). The CDR3 loop reads CASSLGLGQGNQDTQYF. The CDR3 DNA is TGTGCCAGCAGCTTAGGATTAGGACAGGGTAATCAAGATACGCAGTATTTT.

The chain employs TRBV6-2 or TRBV6-3 and TRBJ1-5, with TRBD1 matching 9 bases. The CDR3 loop spans 17 amino acids. J gave up 2 bases and V 5 bases, and 10 bases lay outside the gene matches. Germline V CDR1 and CDR2: MNHEY, SVGEGT. The CDR3 sequence: CASSQWDRAPRNQPQHF. CDR3 coding DNA: TGTGCCAGCAGTCAGTGGGACAGGGCTCCCCGCAATCAGCCCCAGCATTTT.

V and J are TRBV7-8 and TRBJ1-4; TRBD1 agrees at 9 bases. The CDR3 covers 15 residues. The V segment lost 5 bases and the J segment 8 bases; nucleotides outside the gene matches: 9. Per germline, CDR1 SGHVS and CDR2 FQNEAQ. The CDR3 bases are TGTGCCAGCAGCCTCCGGGACAGGGTTACAGAAAAACTGTTTTTT. Amino acid sequence: CASSLRDRVTEKLFF.

The chain links TRBV28 to TRBJ2-7; TRBD1 matches at 9 bases. CDR1 and CDR2 (germline): MDHEN, SYDVKM. J was trimmed by 3 bases and V by 5 bases; bases with no gene match: 8. The CDR3 spans 15 residues. The CDR3 nucleotides read TGTGCCAGCAGTACGGGACAGGGAAGTCTCTACGAGCAGTACTTC. It specifies CASSTGQGSLYEQYF.

This rearrangement joins TRBV12-3 or TRBV12-4 to TRBJ2-7; the D gene is possibly TRBD1 (6 bases). With 8 bases removed from V and 6 bases from J, the gap between germline ends came to 11 bases. The CDR3 has 11 residues. The CDR3 protein is CASGQGLEQYF. DNA of the CDR3: TGTGCCAGCGGGCAGGGGCTCGAGCAGTACTTC.

The DNA of the CDR3 is TGCGCCAGCAGCCAAGGGACCCGCGGAGGAGAGACCCAGTACTTC. Translation: CASSQGTRGGETQYF. The V gene is TRBV4-1, the J gene TRBJ2-5; D may be TRBD2 (5 bases). Trimming left V 1 base short and J 4 bases short, with 13 bases between. The germline gives CDR1 MGHRA, CDR2 YSYEKL. This CDR3 comprises 15 residues.